These T cell receptor beta chains were read from a single sample in a study of blood T cell repertoires in COVID-19. Sequencing was performed with immunoSEQ multiplex PCR; in TCRdb, only in-frame clones are kept and a portion is missing. Counted here are about 250,000 clones, about 85% occurring once; the ten biggest clones make up around 3.3%. Input material: peripheral blood. These receptors were obtained from a man aged 18 to 35 with active or convalescent COVID-19. CDR3s include the opening cysteine and the closing phenylalanine or tryptophan. Fields, in order: CDR3 protein, CDR3 DNA, J gene, V gene, clone size, CDR3 length, D gene. The D gene is left open where the match is weak. The size field is filled for only some rows; it gives once, few, many or a size class.

CASSTRAGLSGNTIYF | TGTGCCAGCAGCACCCGGGCGGGCCTCTCTGGAAACACCATATATTTT | TRBJ1-3 | TRBV9 | NA | 16 | NA
CASSPTQGSETQYF | TGTGCCAGCTCACCCACACAGGGTTCGGAGACCCAGTACTTC | TRBJ2-5 | TRBV18 | NA | 14 | NA
CASSLGGREQYF | TGTGCCAGCAGCTTGGGGGGTCGCGAGCAGTACTTC | TRBJ2-7 | TRBV13 | once | 12 | NA
CASSSGPQIFSDGYTF | TGTGCCAGCAGCTCAGGTCCCCAGATTTTTTCGGATGGCTACACCTTC | TRBJ1-2 | TRBV9 | once | 16 | NA
CAISEVSSGRQYF | TGTGCCATCAGTGAGGTTAGTTCAGGCAGACAGTACTTC | TRBJ2-4 | TRBV10-3 | NA | 13 | NA
CASSPGQGLVAGNQPQHF | TGTGCCAGCAGTCCTGGACAGGGCCTAGTCGCGGGCAATCAGCCCCAGCATTTT | TRBJ1-5 | TRBV27 | NA | 18 | TRBD1
CASSYSGGEGQPQHF | TGTGCCAGCAGTTACAGTGGGGGCGAAGGTCAGCCCCAGCATTTT | TRBJ1-5 | TRBV6-5 | NA | 15 | NA
CSARVGGSYGYTF | TGCAGCGCCCGCGTAGGGGGATCTTATGGCTACACCTTC | TRBJ1-2 | TRBV29-1 | NA | 13 | NA
CASSGGTSGAWADTQYF | TGTGCCAGCAGCGGAGGGACTAGCGGGGCTTGGGCAGATACGCAGTATTTT | TRBJ2-3 | TRBV7-2 | NA | 17 | TRBD2
CASSLVAGGYNEQFF | TGTGCCAGCAGCCTAGTAGCGGGGGGATACAATGAGCAGTTCTTC | TRBJ2-1 | TRBV7-9 | NA | 15 | TRBD2
CASSSDRDWSGELFF | TGCGCCAGCAGCTCGGACAGGGATTGGTCCGGGGAGCTGTTTTTT | TRBJ2-2 | TRBV5-1 | NA | 15 | TRBD1
CASSLEGLGEYEQYF | TGTGCCAGCAGCTTGGAGGGACTAGGGGAGTACGAGCAGTACTTC | TRBJ2-7 | TRBV5-4 | NA | 15 | TRBD2
CASSLVLGGEAFF | TGCGCCAGCAGCTTGGTATTAGGGGGTGAAGCTTTCTTT | TRBJ1-1 | TRBV5-1 | NA | 13 | NA
CASSFAGRDYGYTF | TGCGCCAGCAGCTTCGCGGGACGGGACTATGGCTACACCTTC | TRBJ1-2 | TRBV5-1 | NA | 14 | NA
CASTPRRDSGYTF | TGTGCCAGTACCCCGCGCAGGGACAGTGGCTACACCTTC | TRBJ1-2 | TRBV19 | NA | 13 | TRBD1
CASSLGLSGQGSLNEKLFF | TGTGCCAGCAGCTTGGGTCTTTCGGGACAGGGTAGCCTTAATGAAAAACTGTTTTTT | TRBJ1-4 | TRBV5-5 | NA | 19 | TRBD1
CASSLSRGFGEQYF | TGTGCCAGCAGTTTATCGCGAGGGTTCGGCGAGCAGTACTTC | TRBJ2-7 | TRBV28 | NA | 14 | NA
CASSVALVATEAFF | TGTGCCAGCAGCGTAGCTCTGGTAGCCACTGAAGCTTTCTTT | TRBJ1-1 | TRBV9 | NA | 14 | NA
CASSLLGTSASYEQYF | TGTGCCAGCAGCTTACTGGGGACTAGCGCATCCTACGAGCAGTACTTC | TRBJ2-7 | TRBV11-1 | NA | 16 | TRBD2